These 25 T cell receptor beta chains came from one sample sequenced in a study of blood T cells in healthy people across ages. Combining a sample-barcoded 5' primer with a J-beta primer mix, a second PCR ran for 7 to 11 cycles. TCRdb fed the 5' RACE reads into MiXCR, producing one record per CDR3 protein. This sample has about 1.4 million distinct CDR3 sequences, with roughly 59% found just once. Input material: blood. The receptors originated from a man aged 18 to 30 in good health.

The chain combines TRBV4-3 with TRBJ1-4; no clear D gene. CDR3 size: 13 residues. Germline V gives CDR1 LGHNA, CDR2 YSLEER. V gave up 0 bases and J gave up 5 bases, with 4 bases separating them. In DNA, the CDR3 is TGCGCCAGCAGCCAAGATTTCAATGAAAAACTGTTTTTT. This encodes CASSQDFNEKLFF.

V usage is TRBV7-8 and J usage is TRBJ2-7, with D maybe TRBD2 (6 bases). V was clipped by 2 bases and J by 3 bases, with 20 bases between them. This CDR3 spans 17 amino acids. Germline assignment: CDR1 SGHVS and CDR2 FQNEAQ. The CDR3, as DNA: TGTGCCAGCAGCTTATGGGGACTCTCATTAGCCAACTACGAGCAGTACTTC. It translates to CASSLWGLSLANYEQYF.

V is TRBV2 and J is TRBJ2-2; no clear D. This CDR3 comprises 13 residues. Looked up from germline, CDR1 is SNHLY and CDR2 is FYNNEI. The V end lost 8 bases, the J end lost 5 bases, and 12 bases lay between the germline ends. The CDR3 sequence is CASGGSPTGELFF. The CDR3 DNA reads as TGTGCCAGCGGTGGTAGTCCTACCGGGGAGCTGTTTTTT. The full variable domain, in which reference TRBV2 and TRBJ2-2 provide the parts outside the CDR3, is EPEVTQTPSHQVTQMGQEVILRCVPISNHLYFYWYRQILGQKVEFLVSFYNNEISEKSEIFDDQFSVERPDGSNFTLKIRSTKLEDSAMYFCASGGSPTGELFFGEGSRLTVL.

This chain links TRBV4-3 with TRBJ2-1; D may be TRBD2 (5 bases). Trimming took off 0 bases at V and 10 bases at J, with 13 bases between the two ends. Per the germline V gene, CDR1 is LGHNA and CDR2 is YSLEER. CDR3 length: 14 residues. The chain's CDR3 is CASSQEGSRLEQFF. As DNA, the CDR3 is TGCGCCAGCAGCCAAGAAGGGAGCCGGCTCGAGCAGTTCTTC.

V gene TRBV6-6 combines with J gene TRBJ2-7; 7 bases align to TRBD1. The trim removed 0 bases at V and 3 bases at J, leaving 5 bases unmatched. CDR1 and CDR2 (germline): MNHNY, SVGAGI (reference sequence). The CDR3 spans 15 residues. The CDR3 loop reads CASSYSHRGFYEQYF. CDR3 sequence (DNA): TGTGCCAGCAGTTACTCCCACAGGGGCTTCTACGAGCAGTACTTC.

This clonotype was counted a few times. The chain has TRBV11-3 and TRBJ2-7; 8 nucleotides agree with TRBD2. Trimming removed 3 bases from V and 4 bases from J; junction bases left unmatched: 8. This CDR3 spans 15 amino acids. CDR1 and CDR2 from the germline V gene are SGHNT and YENEEA. This CDR3 is CASSLGAGVGYEQYF. The CDR3, as DNA: TGTGCCAGCAGCTTGGGAGCGGGAGTAGGGTACGAGCAGTACTTC. Filled out from reference TRBV11-3 and TRBJ2-7, the complete variable domain reads EAGVVQSPRYKIIEKKQPVAFWCNPISGHNTLYWYLQNLGQGPELLIRYENEEAVDDSQLPKDRFSAERLKGVDSTLKIQPAELGDSAVYLCASSLGAGVGYEQYFGPGTRLTVT.

This sequence joins TRBV4-2 and TRBJ2-1; 9 bases line up with TRBD2. Unmatched junction bases numbered 6, after V lost 3 bases and J lost 3 bases. The CDR3 spans 16 residues. Germline lookup yields CDR1 LGHNA and CDR2 YNFKEQ. CDR3 nucleotide sequence: TGTGCCAGCAGCCAGCCACTAGCGGGTTACTACAATGAGCAGTTCTTC. Amino acid sequence: CASSQPLAGYYNEQFF.

This clonotype was detected a few times. The chain links TRBV11-1 to TRBJ2-5; 8 nucleotides match TRBD2. The CDR3 consists of 13 residues. Looked up from germline, CDR1 is SGHAT and CDR2 is FQDESV (reference sequence). V shed 5 bases, J shed 3 bases, and the junction held 2 bases outside the gene matches. As DNA, the CDR3 is TGTGCCAGCAGCCGAGCGGGAGAAGAGACCCAGTACTTC. Protein product: CASSRAGEETQYF. The complete variable domain, with remaining parts taken from reference TRBV11-1 and TRBJ2-5, reads EAEVAQSPRYKITEKSQAVAFWCDPISGHATLYWYRQILGQGPELLVQFQDESVVDDSQLPKDRFSAERLKGVDSTLKIQPAELGDSAMYLCASSRAGEETQYFGPGTRLLVL.

J is TRBJ2-7 and V is TRBV5-8; TRBD1 matches at 8 bases. The germline V gene has CDR1 SGHTS and CDR2 YDEGEE. After removal of 0 bases from V and 1 base from J, the junction contained 6 bases not matched to a gene. The CDR3 extends over 16 amino acids. CDR3 protein: CASSLVRTGFSYEQYF. For the CDR3, the DNA is TGTGCCAGCAGCTTGGTTAGGACAGGGTTTTCCTACGAGCAGTACTTC. Drawing the rest from reference TRBV5-8 and TRBJ2-7, the complete variable domain is EAGVTQSPTHLIKTRGQQATLRCSPISGHTSVYWYQQALGLGLQFLLWYDEGEERNRGNFPPRFSGRQFPNYSSELNVNALELEDSALYLCASSLVRTGFSYEQYFGPGTRLTVT.

The rearrangement links TRBV27 to TRBJ2-5; possible D gene TRBD2, 5 bases. The V gene's germline CDR1 is MNHEY and CDR2 SMNVEV (reference sequence). V shed 5 bases and J shed 0 bases, with 13 bases lying between them. This CDR3 has 15 amino acids. CDR3 bases: TGTGCCAGCAGTCGCCAGCGGCGGTACCAAGAGACCCAGTACTTC. As protein: CASSRQRRYQETQYF.

The chain couples TRBV20-1 to TRBJ2-4; the D is unclear. V lost 2 bases, J lost 4 bases, and 6 bases lay in between. Germline V CDR1 and CDR2: DFQATT, SNEGSKA (reference sequence). The CDR3 has 12 amino acids. CDR3 sequence (DNA): TGCAGTGCTAGACAAGCAAAAAACATTCAGTACTTC. Translating it yields CSARQAKNIQYF.

This clonotype was counted only a few times. This sequence joins TRBV4-1 and TRBJ2-1, with 13 bases aligning to TRBD2. Germline V gives CDR1 MGHRA, CDR2 YSYEKL. J was trimmed by 3 bases and V by 3 bases; bases with no gene match: 2. This CDR3 comprises 16 residues. Here the CDR3 reads CASSQRLAGGYNEQFF. Written as DNA, the CDR3 is TGCGCCAGCAGCCAGAGACTAGCGGGGGGCTACAATGAGCAGTTCTTC.

The CDR3 sequence is CASSVPGAPYEQYF. In DNA, the CDR3 is TGTGCCAGCAGCGTCCCGGGGGCCCCTTACGAGCAGTACTTC. V is TRBV7-9 and J is TRBJ2-7; D may be TRBD1 or TRBD2 (6 bases each). CDR3 length equals 14 residues. With 5 bases removed from V and 4 bases from J, the gap between germline ends came to 15 bases. Germline CDR1 and CDR2: SEHNR and FQNEAQ (reference sequence).

This chain links TRBV5-6 with TRBJ2-3; maybe TRBD2 (6 bases). Trimming cost V 3 bases and J 7 bases, with 9 bases left between them. Germline CDR1 SGHDT, CDR2 YYEEEE. The CDR3 runs 12 residues. In DNA form, the CDR3 reads TGTGCCAGCAGCTCGGGGGTGAATACGCAGTATTTT. Residues: CASSSGVNTQYF.

This clonotype was picked up one time. The chain has TRBV5-4 and TRBJ1-4; tentatively, D is TRBD1 (5 bases). The CDR3 covers 16 residues. CDR1 and CDR2 from the germline V gene are SGHNT and YYREEE (reference sequence). Trimming shortened V by 2 bases and J by 5 bases, and 16 bases separated the two germline ends. CDR3 coding DNA: TGTGCCAGCAGCTTAATAGGGGACGGAGAAAATGAAAAACTGTTTTTT. It translates to CASSLIGDGENEKLFF.

This sequence joins TRBV18 and TRBJ2-3, with D tentatively TRBD1 (5 bases). V shed 0 bases and J shed 0 bases, with 10 bases lying between them. CDR1 KGHSH and CDR2 LQKENI come from the germline V gene. CDR3 size: 16 residues. The CDR3 sequence is CASSPPVTDSTDTQYF. CDR3 DNA: TGTGCCAGCTCACCACCGGTGACAGATAGCACAGATACGCAGTATTTT.

V and J are TRBV11-2 and TRBJ2-5; the match to TRBD2 covers 7 bases. The DNA end lines up better with TRBJ2-7; the J call may be wrong. The germline CDR1 and CDR2 sequences are SGHAT and FQNNGV. This CDR3 has 16 amino acids. Written as DNA, the CDR3 is TGTGCCAGCAGCTTAGAGGCGGGAGCTAGCTCCTACGAGCAGTACTTC. Its translation is CASSLEAGASSYEQYF.

At least ten counts were recorded for this clonotype. Relative to the germline gene, one junction end is altered; a read error may explain this. The chain is built from TRBV4-3 and TRBJ2-5; no firm D call. The CDR3 consists of 13 residues. Germline V gene data show CDR1 as LGHNA and CDR2 as YSLEER. The CDR3 reads CASSQGPGETQYF. The CDR3 DNA reads as TGTGCCAGCAGCCAAGGGCCCGGGGAGACCCAGTACTTC.

The chain employs TRBV3-1 and TRBJ2-5, with 7 bases aligning to TRBD1. The CDR3 runs 13 residues. The junction had 11 bases not matched to a gene; V was cut back by 4 bases and J by 12 bases. CDR1 LGHDT and CDR2 YNNKEL come from the germline V gene (reference sequence). The CDR3 spells CASSLPTGITKYF. The CDR3 nucleotides read TGTGCCAGCAGCCTCCCGACAGGGATCACGAAGTACTTC.

This clonotype showed up just a few times. The chain carries TRBV7-9 and TRBJ1-1; maybe TRBD1 (5 bases). In germline, CDR1 is SEHNR, CDR2 FQNEAQ (reference sequence). This CDR3 has 14 amino acids. V was pared by 0 bases and J by 4 bases, with 9 bases between. Here the CDR3 DNA reads TGTGCCAGCAGCTTAGCACGACAGAGCACTGAAGCTTTCTTT. This codes for CASSLARQSTEAFF.

The V gene is TRBV4-2, the J gene TRBJ1-3, with 7 bases that match TRBD1. Trimming cost V 1 base and J 0 bases; bases outside gene matches: 3. Germline-derived CDR1 and CDR2 are LGHNA and YNFKEQ. CDR3 size: 16 residues. CDR3 bases: TGTGCCAGCAGCCAAGCATGGGACAGCTCTGGAAACACCATATATTTT. Its protein product is CASSQAWDSSGNTIYF.

The chain uses TRBV7-8 and TRBJ2-3; D is perhaps TRBD1 (5 bases). V was pared by 6 bases and J by 0 bases, with 16 bases between. CDR1 is SGHVS and CDR2 is FQNEAQ in the germline V gene. The CDR3 runs to 16 residues. The CDR3 DNA follows: TGTGCCAGCAGGCCCTTAGGGGCGCATAGCACAGATACGCAGTATTTT. The encoded protein is CASRPLGAHSTDTQYF.

In its sample, this clonotype was seen a few times. This rearrangement joins TRBV13 to TRBJ2-1; D might be TRBD1 (6 bases). The DNA end is a closer match to TRBJ2-7, so the J assignment may be wrong. Germline CDR1 is PRHDT and CDR2 is FYEKMQ (reference sequence). There are 15 residues in the CDR3. The CDR3 sequence: CASSLRQVTYNEQYF. The CDR3 DNA reads TGTGCCAGCAGCTTGAGACAGGTGACCTACAATGAGCAGTACTTC.

The chain recombines TRBV6-5 with TRBJ2-7, with D maybe TRBD1 (7 bases). Trimming took off 5 bases at V and 5 bases at J, with 13 bases between the two ends. Germline lookup yields CDR1 MNHEY and CDR2 SVGAGI. CDR3 length: 13 amino acids. CDR3 residues: CASSRTGEDEQYF. CDR3 bases: TGTGCCAGCAGTCGAACAGGGGAGGACGAGCAGTACTTC.

The chain carries TRBV20-1 and TRBJ2-7, with D maybe TRBD1 (5 bases). The V gene lost 6 bases and the J gene lost 10 bases, with 22 bases spanning the gap. Germline V gives CDR1 DFQATT, CDR2 SNEGSKA (reference sequence). There are 13 residues in the CDR3. The CDR3 spells CSALKTAKETQYF. CDR3 nucleotides: TGCAGTGCCCTAAAGACAGCGAAAGAGACTCAGTACTTC.